These 15 T cell receptor beta chains share one sample of origin, sequenced in a study of T cells expressing NK-cell markers. After re-calling the 5' RACE reads, TCRdb lists one entry per CDR3 protein, DNA absent. This table lists 400,000 or so distinct CDR3 sequences. Sample: blood T cells: a sorted CD56 or NKG2C T cell subset, CD4+ or CD8+ T cells, or bulk PBMC T cells (not recorded which). The receptors stem from a woman between 45 and 60 years old in good health.

The rearrangement uses TRBV15 and TRBJ2-3; TCRdb proposes TRBD2, but this gene call is untestable without DNA. Germline V gives CDR1 LNHNV, CDR2 YYDKDF (reference sequence). This CDR3 contains 13 residues. CDR3 amino acids: CATSILRTDTQYF.

V gene TRBV24-1 combines with J gene TRBJ1-5; with no DNA, the TCRdb D assignment of TRBD1 cannot be verified. Looked up from germline, CDR1 is KGHDR and CDR2 is SFDVKD. The CDR3 contains 13 residues. CDR3 sequence: CATSAAGTRPQHF.

The V gene is TRBV5-5, the J gene TRBJ2-3; TCRdb reports TRBD1, a call that lacks DNA to check it against. Germline-derived CDR1 and CDR2 are SGHKS and YYEKEE (reference sequence). The CDR3 covers 16 residues. The CDR3 is CASSVGTQGPADTQYF.

V and J are TRBV12-3 or TRBV12-4 and TRBJ2-7; TCRdb picks TRBD2, but there is no DNA to check that call. The CDR3 spans 15 residues. CDR3 sequence reads: CASRSGTLSSYEQYF.

The V call is TRBV20-1, the J call TRBJ1-1; TCRdb lists TRBD1, though no DNA is available to test this call. The CDR3 length is 17 residues. Germline lookup yields CDR1 DFQATT and CDR2 SNEGSKA (reference sequence). CDR3 in amino acids: CSADTPGTGRVNTEAFF.

The rearrangement uses TRBV6-4 and TRBJ2-1; the TCRdb D gene call, TRBD2, has no DNA to confirm it. CDR3 length: 15 residues. Germline CDR1 MRHNA, CDR2 SNTAGT. CDR3 loop: CASRGLAGRINEQFF.

The gene calls are TRBV28 and TRBJ2-7; TCRdb gives TRBD1 as the D gene, but with no DNA this cannot be confirmed. In germline, CDR1 is MDHEN, CDR2 SYDVKM. CDR3 length: 14 amino acids. CDR3 loop: CASSTSGGRYEQYF. The variable domain in full, completed from reference TRBV28 and TRBJ2-7, reads DVKVTQSSRYLVKRTGEKVFLECVQDMDHENMFWYRQDPGLGLRLIYFSYDVKMKEKGDIPEGYSVSREKKERFSLILESASTNQTSMYLCASSTSGGRYEQYFGPGTRLTVT.

The CDR3 sequence is CSVLDRVGYGYTF. The J gene is TRBJ1-2, the V gene TRBV29-1; TCRdb's D call of TRBD1 is untestable without DNA. CDR3 length: 13 amino acids. Per the germline V gene, CDR1 is SQVTM and CDR2 is ANQGSEA. The entire variable domain, with the rest obtained from reference TRBV29-1 and TRBJ1-2, is as follows: SAVISQKPSRDICQRGTSLTIQCQVDSQVTMMFWYRQQPGQSLTLIATANQGSEATYESGFVIDKFPISRPNLTFSTLTVSNMSPEDSSIYLCSVLDRVGYGYTFGSGTRLTVV.

V and J are TRBV29-1 and TRBJ1-2; TCRdb proposes TRBD1, but this gene call is untestable without DNA. The CDR3 covers 13 residues. Per germline, CDR1 SQVTM and CDR2 ANQGSEA. The CDR3: CSVEPPGVYGYTF.

The gene calls are TRBV29-1 and TRBJ2-2; TCRdb calls TRBD1, which cannot be checked without DNA. The V gene's germline CDR1 is SQVTM and CDR2 ANQGSEA. CDR3 length: 15 residues. CDR3 sequence reads: CSVETRDRKPGELFF.

The chain carries TRBV12-3 or TRBV12-4 and TRBJ2-2; TCRdb's assignment of TRBD1 cannot be checked, as there is no DNA. CDR3 length equals 15 residues. This CDR3 reads CASSLTGAGGGELFF.

The chain carries TRBV18 and TRBJ2-2; TCRdb calls TRBD1, which cannot be checked without DNA. This CDR3 has 15 residues. CDR1 and CDR2 (germline): KGHSH, LQKENI. The CDR3: CASSPGTANTGELFF.

The J gene is TRBJ1-1, the V gene TRBV7-9; with no DNA, the TCRdb D assignment of TRBD1 cannot be verified. This CDR3 has 16 amino acids. CDR1 is SEHNR, CDR2 FQNEAQ, per germline (reference sequence). The CDR3 loop is CASSFLGATLNTEAFF. Together with reference TRBV7-9 and TRBJ1-1, the CDR3 gives the full variable domain: DTGVSQNPRHKITKRGQNVTFRCDPISEHNRLYWYRQTLGQGPEFLTYFQNEAQLEKSRLLSDRFSAERPKGSFSTLEIQRTEQGDSAMYLCASSFLGATLNTEAFFGQGTRLTVV.

The rearrangement joins TRBV20-1 to TRBJ2-3; lacking DNA, the TRBD2 call made by TCRdb goes unchecked. The CDR3 length is 18 residues. Germline assignment: CDR1 DFQATT and CDR2 SNEGSKA (reference sequence). CDR3 loop: CSARDGRVAGVSGDTQYF.

The chain combines TRBV29-1 with TRBJ1-2; there is no DNA to check the TCRdb D call of TRBD1. The CDR3 loop spans 12 amino acids. Germline-derived CDR1 and CDR2 are SQVTM and ANQGSEA. CDR3 protein: CSVNRGSYGYTF.